This entry features one T cell receptor (beta chain) sequence. There is no known antigen for this receptor. Base qualities are not provided; no much larger clone lies one nucleotide away. The CDR3 starts with the cysteine, ends with the phenylalanine, and has 12 residues. The read is trimmed to its CDR3 DNA, 36 bases read in frame from base 1. V trim: 8 bases; J trim: 3 bases; unmatched bases: 3. The sample belongs to a study of blood T cell repertoires in COVID-19 (dated by TCRdb to about 2020). About the full investigation: Collaborator samples came from the United States, Italy and Spain and covered acute and convalescent phases of COVID-19. The prospective study material was composed of cDNA or gDNA derived from T cells, B-cell-depleted T cells, or PBMCs. The dataset comprised deeply sampled blood TCRbeta repertoires from subjects exposed to, actively infected with, or recovered from COVID-19. The repertoires were made available in a free public database intended to serve as a resource for research on the immune response to SARS-CoV-2. The samples were drawn from two sources: the first 160 participants of the ongoing ImmuneRACE study, and 1,200 or so subjects contributed by 6 global collaborators. Nearly every sample came with metadata listing a de-identified subject ID, COVID-19 status, age in years and sex. Where HLA class I and class II types were available, the types were taken from metadata supplied by the sample provider, not from assay-based typing.

Each collaborating institution followed its own protocols to collect whole blood in K2EDTA tubes. For TCRbeta analysis, collaborators shipped samples in one of three forms: frozen whole blood, isolated PBMCs, or DNA extracted from either of those sample types. The immunoSEQ Assay, a bias-controlled multiplex PCR, was used to amplify TCRbeta CDR3 regions from genomic DNA. In the source study's methods: Within the assay, amplification of reference gene primers was used to estimate how many nucleated cells each sample contained. Sequence reads were collapsed and filtered to measure the absolute abundance of every unique TCRbeta CDR3 rearrangement. For each sample, productive Simpson clonality was calculated as the square root of Simpson's diversity index across productive rearrangements. TCRdb stores this immuneACCESS table with in-frame sequences only. Part of the clones is absent; in the studies checked, under half of the shortfall reflects unresolved V genes, and no reason is known for the rest. V, J and clone size are those of that table, while D and trimming were read from the DNA. This sample has approximately 150,000 clones in its table, and around 76% of those were observed once. The top ten clonotypes cover less than 5.5% of the sample.

What the authors observed across the whole study: How much clinical and demographic metadata was included differed by source and by participant, and the metadata was provided uncurated.

The sequence came from a man in his 60s with acute or convalescent COVID-19. This chain is built from TRBV12-3 or TRBV12-4 and TRBJ2-7, with TRBD1 identical over 8 junction bases. The source material was peripheral blood. The CDR3 protein sequence reads: CASSTGGYEQYF. DNA sequence: TGTGCCAGCTCTACAGGGGGCTACGAGCAGTACTTC.